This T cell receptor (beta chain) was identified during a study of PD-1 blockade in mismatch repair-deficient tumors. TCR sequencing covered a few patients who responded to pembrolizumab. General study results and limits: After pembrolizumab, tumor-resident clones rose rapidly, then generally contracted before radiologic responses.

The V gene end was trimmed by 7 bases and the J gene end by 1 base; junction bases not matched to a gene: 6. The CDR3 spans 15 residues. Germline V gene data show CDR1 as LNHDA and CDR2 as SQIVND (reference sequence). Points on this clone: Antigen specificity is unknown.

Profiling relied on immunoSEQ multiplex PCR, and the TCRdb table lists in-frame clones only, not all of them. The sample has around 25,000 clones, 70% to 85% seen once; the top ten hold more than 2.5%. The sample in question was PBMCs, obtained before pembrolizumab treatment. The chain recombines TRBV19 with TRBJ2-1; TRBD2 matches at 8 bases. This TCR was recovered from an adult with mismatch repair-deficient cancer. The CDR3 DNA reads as TGTGCCAGTAAGGGCGGGAGGAGTTCCTACAATGAGCAGTTCTTC. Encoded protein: CASKGGRSSYNEQFF.